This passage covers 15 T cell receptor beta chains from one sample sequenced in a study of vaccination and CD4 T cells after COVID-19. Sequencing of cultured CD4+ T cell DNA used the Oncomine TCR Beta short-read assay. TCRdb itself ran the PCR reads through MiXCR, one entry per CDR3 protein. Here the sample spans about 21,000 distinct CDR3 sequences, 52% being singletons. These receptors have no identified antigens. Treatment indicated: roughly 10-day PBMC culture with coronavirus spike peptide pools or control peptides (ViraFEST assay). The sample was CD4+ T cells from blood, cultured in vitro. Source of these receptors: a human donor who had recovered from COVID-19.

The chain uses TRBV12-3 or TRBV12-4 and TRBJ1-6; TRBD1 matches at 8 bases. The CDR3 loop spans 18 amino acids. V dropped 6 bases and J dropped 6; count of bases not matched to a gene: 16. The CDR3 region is CASSSIPDRGGGNSPLHF. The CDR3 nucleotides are TGTGCCAGCAGCTCAATCCCCGACAGGGGAGGAGGTAATTCACCCCTCCACTTT.

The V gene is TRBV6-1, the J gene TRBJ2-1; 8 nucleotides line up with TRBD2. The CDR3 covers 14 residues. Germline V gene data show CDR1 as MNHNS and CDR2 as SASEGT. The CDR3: CSTSREGRVGVQFF. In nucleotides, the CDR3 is TGTTCGACAAGCCGGGAGGGCCGTGTAGGGGTGCAGTTCTTC.

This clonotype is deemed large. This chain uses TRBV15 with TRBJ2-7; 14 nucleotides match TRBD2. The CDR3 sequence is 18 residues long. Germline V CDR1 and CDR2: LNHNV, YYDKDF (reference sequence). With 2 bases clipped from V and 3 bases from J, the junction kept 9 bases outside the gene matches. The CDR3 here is CATSRHRGTSGRFYEQYF. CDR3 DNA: TGTGCCACCAGCAGACACAGGGGGACTAGCGGGAGATTCTACGAGCAGTACTTC.

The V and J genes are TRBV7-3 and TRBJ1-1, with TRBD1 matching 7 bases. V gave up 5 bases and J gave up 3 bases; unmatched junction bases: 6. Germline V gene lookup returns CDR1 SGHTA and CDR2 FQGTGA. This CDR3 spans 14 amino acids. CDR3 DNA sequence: TGTGCCAGCAGCGAATACAGGGGAGACACTGAAGCTTTCTTT. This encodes CASSEYRGDTEAFF.

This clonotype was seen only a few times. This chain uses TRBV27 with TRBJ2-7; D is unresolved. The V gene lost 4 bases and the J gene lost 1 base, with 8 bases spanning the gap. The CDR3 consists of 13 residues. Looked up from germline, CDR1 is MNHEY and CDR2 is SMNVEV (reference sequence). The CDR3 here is CASSSLGSYEQYF. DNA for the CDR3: TGTGCCAGCAGTTCCCTTGGGTCCTACGAGCAGTACTTC.

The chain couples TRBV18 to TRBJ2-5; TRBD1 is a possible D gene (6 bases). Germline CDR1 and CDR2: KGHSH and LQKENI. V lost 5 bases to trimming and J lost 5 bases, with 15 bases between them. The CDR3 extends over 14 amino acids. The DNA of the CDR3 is TGTGCCAGCTCAGCCGGCAGGGGTGGCGAGACCCAGTACTTC. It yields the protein CASSAGRGGETQYF.

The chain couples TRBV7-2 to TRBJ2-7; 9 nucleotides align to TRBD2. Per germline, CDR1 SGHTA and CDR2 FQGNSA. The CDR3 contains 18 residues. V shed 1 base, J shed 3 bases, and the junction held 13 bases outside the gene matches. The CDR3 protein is CASSLVPASGKYFYEQYF. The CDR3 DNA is TGTGCCAGCAGCTTAGTTCCGGCTAGCGGGAAATACTTCTACGAGCAGTACTTC.

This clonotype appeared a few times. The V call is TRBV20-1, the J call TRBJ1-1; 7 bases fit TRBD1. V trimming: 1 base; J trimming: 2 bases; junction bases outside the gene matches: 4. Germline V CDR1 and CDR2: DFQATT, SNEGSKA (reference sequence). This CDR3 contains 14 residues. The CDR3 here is CSARAGTANTEAFF. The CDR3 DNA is TGCAGTGCTAGAGCAGGGACAGCAAACACTGAAGCTTTCTTT.

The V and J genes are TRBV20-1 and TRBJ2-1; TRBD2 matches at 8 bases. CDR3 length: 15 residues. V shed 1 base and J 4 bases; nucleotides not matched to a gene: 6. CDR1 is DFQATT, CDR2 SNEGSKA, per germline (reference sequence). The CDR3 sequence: CSARGGLVRYNEQFF. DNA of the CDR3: TGCAGTGCTAGAGGGGGACTAGTCCGATACAATGAGCAGTTCTTC.

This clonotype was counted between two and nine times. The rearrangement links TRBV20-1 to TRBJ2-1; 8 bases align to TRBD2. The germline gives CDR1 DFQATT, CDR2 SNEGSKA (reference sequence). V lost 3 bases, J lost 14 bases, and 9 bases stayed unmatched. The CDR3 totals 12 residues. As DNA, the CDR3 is TGCAGTGCTAGGTCGAGAGCGGGAGTTGAGTTCTTC. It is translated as CSARSRAGVEFF.

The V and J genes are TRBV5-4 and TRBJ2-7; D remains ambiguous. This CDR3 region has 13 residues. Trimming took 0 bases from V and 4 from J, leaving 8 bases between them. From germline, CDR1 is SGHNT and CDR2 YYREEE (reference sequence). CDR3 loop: CASSLASGYEQYF. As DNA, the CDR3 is TGTGCCAGCAGCTTGGCGTCTGGATACGAGCAGTACTTC.

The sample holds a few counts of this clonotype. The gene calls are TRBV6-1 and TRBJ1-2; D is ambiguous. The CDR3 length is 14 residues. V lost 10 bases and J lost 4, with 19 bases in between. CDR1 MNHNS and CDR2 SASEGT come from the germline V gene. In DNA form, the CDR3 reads TGTGCCACTGCTGGCGGGGTGCTCGTCTATGGCTACACCTTC. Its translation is CATAGGVLVYGYTF.

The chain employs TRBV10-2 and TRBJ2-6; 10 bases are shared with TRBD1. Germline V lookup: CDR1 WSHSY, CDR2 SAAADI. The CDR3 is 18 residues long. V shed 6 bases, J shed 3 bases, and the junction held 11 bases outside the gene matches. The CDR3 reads CASRDGDRGRNGANVLTF. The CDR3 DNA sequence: TGCGCCAGCAGGGACGGGGACAGGGGACGTAATGGGGCCAACGTCCTGACTTTC.

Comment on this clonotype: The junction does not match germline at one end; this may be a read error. In nucleotides, the CDR3 is TGTGCCACCAGCAGAGATTTCGGGGGAAGGGGCTACATCTTC. This encodes CATSRDFGGRGYIF. The chain couples TRBV15 to TRBJ1-2; perhaps TRBD1 as D (5 bases). The CDR3 has 14 amino acids. Per the germline V gene, CDR1 is LNHNV and CDR2 is YYDKDF (reference sequence).

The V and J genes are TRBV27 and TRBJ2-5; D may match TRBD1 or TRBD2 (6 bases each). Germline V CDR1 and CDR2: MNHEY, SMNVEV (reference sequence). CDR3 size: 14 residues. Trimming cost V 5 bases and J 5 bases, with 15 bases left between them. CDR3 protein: CASSPRGRRETQYF. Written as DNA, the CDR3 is TGTGCCAGCAGTCCACGGGGGCGACGGGAGACCCAGTACTTC.